A selection of T cell receptor beta chains follows, all from one sample in a study of CD8+ T cells in alopecia areata. Libraries were prepared by immunoSEQ multiplex PCR; TCRdb keeps only in-frame clonotypes and omits some of them. The table has around 190,000 clones, 60% seen once. Sequenced material: CD4+ T cells sorted from blood, taken at week 24, from a patient treated with tofacitinib. These receptors were taken from a human donor with alopecia areata. CDR3s include the opening cysteine and the closing phenylalanine or tryptophan. A D gene is named only where the DNA matches it firmly. Some rows mark clone size as missing; the rest say once, few, many or name a class of expanded clone.

TRBJ1-3	.	TRBD1	TRBV5-6	TGTGCCAGCAGCTTCGGACAGGTAGAGTCATTT	CASSFGQVESF
TRBJ2-3	few	.	TRBV5-1	TGCGCCAGCAGCTTGAGGGGAACCTCCACAGATACGCAGTATTTT	CASSLRGTSTDTQYF
TRBJ2-5	.	TRBD2	TRBV10-3	TGTGCCACCGGGGGGGCACAAGAGACCCAGTACTTC	CATGGAQETQYF
TRBJ1-2	.	.	TRBV25-1	TGTGCCAGCAGTGACCCAGGGCGTGTAAGTGGCTACACCTTC	CASSDPGRVSGYTF
TRBJ2-3	.	.	TRBV7-6	TGTGCCAGCAGCCAACAATGGGGGGCAGATACGCAGTATTTT	CASSQQWGADTQYF
TRBJ1-1	few	.	TRBV29-1	TGCAGCGGCCAGTCGACGGGAGGAACTGAAGCTTTCTTT	CSGQSTGGTEAFF
TRBJ1-1	.	.	TRBV5-4	TGTGCCAGCAGCCCTCCGGGACGGGGAAATGCCGAAGCTTTCTTT	CASSPPGRGNAEAFF
TRBJ1-5	.	.	TRBV29-1	TGCAGCGTTGAGAAGGGCAGGAGAAATCAGCCCCAGCATTTT	CSVEKGRRNQPQHF
TRBJ1-5	.	.	TRBV5-1	TGCGCCAGCAGCTTGGGGGGGAGCAATCAGCCCCAGCATTTT	CASSLGGSNQPQHF
TRBJ2-3	.	.	TRBV28	TGTGCCAGCAGTTCCCCCGCGTTGGGCAGTGGGGGCACAGATACGCAGTATTTT	CASSSPALGSGGTDTQYF
TRBJ1-2	few	.	TRBV7-2	TGTGCCAGCAGCTTAGATTTGGGTCGTGGCTACACCTTC	CASSLDLGRGYTF
TRBJ1-5	.	.	TRBV6-5	TGTGCCAGCAGTTACTCGGGACATCAGCCCCAGCATTTT	CASSYSGHQPQHF
TRBJ2-5	.	.	TRBV25-1	TGTGCCAGCAGTGGCAGGGGAAGAGGAGAGACCCAGTACTTC	CASSGRGRGETQYF
TRBJ1-2	.	TRBD1	TRBV30	TGTGCCTGGAGTGACAGACAGGGGAGCGGCTACACCTTC	CAWSDRQGSGYTF
TRBJ2-7	.	.	TRBV29-1	TGCAGCGCCCACCTCGGGGAAGCCTACGAGCAGTACTTC	CSAHLGEAYEQYF
TRBJ2-4	.	TRBD1	TRBV5-6	TGTGCCAGCAGCCCAGTTGAGACAGGGATCAAAAACATTCAGTACTTC	CASSPVETGIKNIQYF
TRBJ1-1	.	.	TRBV27	TGTGCCAGCAGTCCGCCTTGGGGGTTGGGTACTGAAGCTTTCTTT	CASSPPWGLGTEAFF
TRBJ1-4	few	.	TRBV7-2	TGTGCCAGCAGCCCGGGAGGGGCTAATGAAAAACTGTTTTTT	CASSPGGANEKLFF
TRBJ2-2	.	.	TRBV10-3	TGTGCCATCACCCCAAGCAGGGCCACCGGGGAGCTGTTTTTT	CAITPSRATGELFF
TRBJ1-3	.	.	TRBV9	TGTGCCAGCAGCGTAGATCCAGGGACGAGCGGAAACACCATATATTTT	CASSVDPGTSGNTIYF
TRBJ2-3	few	TRBD2	TRBV29-1	TGCAGCGTTGTCCGGCTAGCGGGGGGAACAGATACGCAGTATTTT	CSVVRLAGGTDTQYF
TRBJ1-2	.	TRBD1	TRBV27	TGTGCCACCAAGATCGGACAGGGGGCGCGTGGCTACACCTTC	CATKIGQGARGYTF
TRBJ2-6	.	.	TRBV7-2	TGTGCCAGCAGCTTAAAAGCTGGGGCCAACGTCCTGACTTTC	CASSLKAGANVLTF
TRBJ1-2	.	.	TRBV9	TGTGCCAGCAGCGTAGAGAGAGGCTACACCTTC	CASSVERGYTF
TRBJ1-1	few	TRBD1	TRBV6-1	TGTGCCAGCAGCCAAAGCGGACAGGGACGAGCTTTCTTT	CASSQSGQGRAFF
TRBJ1-1	.	.	TRBV23-1	TGCGCCAGCAGTCAATCCTTCGACAGACCCACTGAAGCTTTCTTT	CASSQSFDRPTEAFF
TRBJ2-1	.	TRBD2	TRBV7-2	TGTGCCAGCAGCTCCAACGTGGGAGCGGGGGGAAATCAGTTCTTC	CASSSNVGAGGNQFF
TRBJ1-1	.	.	TRBV29-1	TGCAGCGTTGAAAATCGATTAGGACGCGGGGCTTTCTTT	CSVENRLGRGAFF
TRBJ2-1	.	.	TRBV15	TGTGCCACCAGCAGAGAGGAGGGTGAGCAGTTCTTC	CATSREEGEQFF
TRBJ2-1	few	.	TRBV29-1	TGCAGCGTTAATCCGGGATTAACAAATGAGCAGTTCTTC	CSVNPGLTNEQFF
TRBJ1-1	.	.	TRBV9	TGTGCCAGCAGCGAGGTCGGGGACACTGAAGCTTTCTTT	CASSEVGDTEAFF
TRBJ1-1	.	.	TRBV4-3	TGCGCCAGCAGCCAAGGGCTCGGGGCAGGTCGATTGAACACTGAAGCTTTCTTT	CASSQGLGAGRLNTEAFF
TRBJ1-2	few	.	TRBV29-1	TGCAGCGTTGATGGGACCTATGGCTACACCTTC	CSVDGTYGYTF
TRBJ2-7	.	.	TRBV29-1	TGCAGCGTTCGAGAATACGAGCAGTACTTC	CSVREYEQYF
TRBJ2-1	.	.	TRBV29-1	TGCAGCGTTCCCCGTTTAGCGAGGGGCAGGGAGCAGTTCTTC	CSVPRLARGREQFF
TRBJ1-1	.	.	TRBV29-1	TGCAGCGTTGAACTGCAGTCCGCGAACACTGAAGCTTTCTTT	CSVELQSANTEAFF
TRBJ2-4	.	.	TRBV13	TGTGCCAGCAGAGATACAAGGGAAAACATTCAGTACTTC	CASRDTRENIQYF
TRBJ2-3	few	.	TRBV2	TGTGCCAGCAGTGTCGCTTGGGATACGCAGTATTTT	CASSVAWDTQYF
TRBJ1-1	.	.	TRBV28	TGTGCCAGCAGTGACAACAGGGACGGGTACACTGAAGCTTTCTTT	CASSDNRDGYTEAFF
TRBJ2-5	.	.	TRBV2	TGTGCCAGCAGGCTAAGGGAGACCCAGTACTTC	CASRLRETQYF
TRBJ2-5	.	TRBD2	TRBV4-3	TGCGCCAGCAGCCAAGAGGCGTTCCAGCGGGGAAGCGAGACCCAGTACTTC	CASSQEAFQRGSETQYF